Considering frequency, the clone carrying this TCR beta chain is medium-sized. From its re-call of the 5' RACE reads, TCRdb lists each CDR3 protein once, without DNA. This repertoire includes thousands of distinct CDR3 sequences. The data derive from a study of T cells expressing NK-cell markers. CDR1 and CDR2 (germline): WSHSY, SAAADI. The CDR3 covers 14 residues. Sequencing used blood T cells: a sorted CD56 or NKG2C T cell subset, CD4+ or CD8+ T cells, or bulk PBMC T cells (not recorded which). V and J are TRBV10-2 and TRBJ2-2. The sequence derives from a man aged 18-30 years in good health. The CDR3 spells CASSEVSEAGELFF.